The TCR beta chain described here comes from a study of blood T cells in healthy people across ages. Whole-study findings and limits: Older age coincided with a roughly linear decline in TCR beta diversity per million T cells.

Isolated per sample were at least 7 million PBMCs. The authors extracted at least 6 micrograms of total RNA per sample. The CDR3 has 12 amino acids. Germline loops: CDR1 PRHDT, CDR2 FYEKMQ (reference sequence). V lost 5 bases to trimming and J lost 4 bases, with 8 bases between them. A second PCR of 7 to 11 cycles used a sample-barcoded 5' primer and a J-beta primer mix. Carrying 12 random nucleotides, a template-switch adaptor labeled each individual cDNA molecule. TCRdb independently ran MiXCR on the 5' RACE reads; one entry per CDR3 protein. The sample has hundreds of thousands of distinct CDR3 sequences; around 45% are singletons. The sample holds many counts of this clonotype. What it recognizes is unknown.

The genes are TRBV13 and TRBJ2-5; D uncertain. Sequencing was performed on blood. The TCR originated in a man aged 55 to 70 in good health. CDR3 bases: TGTGCCAGCAGCCGCCCGACAGAGACCCAGTACTTC. Amino acid sequence: CASSRPTETQYF.